This passage covers 14 T cell receptor beta chains from one sample sequenced in a study of T cell repertoires in cytomegalovirus infection. TCRdb used MiXCR to reprocess the reads, holding one entry per CDR3 protein. The sample has just over 150,000 distinct CDR3 sequences, 23% seen once. Sequenced material: PBMCs. The origin of the receptors is a human donor in good health (CMV status not recorded). Some clones in this sample may be carry-over from other donors' samples.

The chain has TRBV19 and TRBJ2-2, with 10 bases identical to TRBD1. The V gene end was trimmed by 10 bases and the J gene end by 4 bases; junction bases not matched to a gene: 9. CDR1 is LNHDA, CDR2 SQIVND, per germline (reference sequence). This CDR3 region has 15 residues. The CDR3 DNA follows: TGTGCCACCCGTCCCGGGACAGGGGTCACCGGGGAGCTGTTTTTT. It encodes CATRPGTGVTGELFF.

The rearrangement uses TRBV3-1 and TRBJ1-1; no reliable D call. There are 13 residues in the CDR3. The V end lost 3 bases, the J end lost 1 base, and 6 bases lay between the germline ends. Germline values: CDR1 LGHDT, CDR2 YNNKEL (reference sequence). As DNA, the CDR3 is TGTGCCAGCAGCCATCCCGAGAACACTGAAGCTTTCTTT. It yields the protein CASSHPENTEAFF.

This clonotype was counted a few times. The gene calls are TRBV11-1 and TRBJ2-1; D may match TRBD1 or TRBD2 (5 bases each). The V gene's germline CDR1 is SGHAT and CDR2 FQDESV (reference sequence). The CDR3 length is 10 residues. V was trimmed by 9 bases and J by 7 bases, leaving 7 bases between them. CDR3 DNA: TGTGCCAGTGAGGGGAATGAGCAGTTCTTC. This codes for CASEGNEQFF.

This clonotype was recorded many times. The rearrangement links TRBV7-2 to TRBJ2-4; tentatively, D is TRBD2 (6 bases). The CDR3 contains 14 residues. The germline V gene has CDR1 SGHTA and CDR2 FQGNSA. Trimming took off 1 base at V and 8 bases at J, with 12 bases between the two ends. The CDR3: CASSLDLWEDIQYF. CDR3 nucleotide sequence: TGTGCCAGCAGCTTAGATCTGTGGGAGGACATTCAGTACTTC.

This clonotype was seen ten or more times. The CDR3 sequence: CATSDSGQNLYEQYF. The CDR3 DNA reads as TGTGCCACCAGTGATTCGGGACAGAACCTCTACGAGCAGTACTTC. V is TRBV24-1 and J is TRBJ2-7, with TRBD1 matching over 7 bases. Germline V gene sequence: CDR1 KGHDR, CDR2 SFDVKD. Trimming at V came to 2 bases and at J to 3 bases, leaving 6 bases not matched to a gene. The CDR3 has 15 amino acids.

Only a few counts were recorded for this clonotype. The chain couples TRBV7-2 to TRBJ1-2; TRBD1 is a possible D gene (5 bases). Between the trimmed V and J ends, which lost 5 bases and 8 bases, there was a span of 18 bases. This CDR3 comprises 14 residues. From germline, CDR1 is SGHTA and CDR2 FQGNSA. CDR3 loop: CASSATREPKGYTF. CDR3 in DNA: TGTGCCAGCAGCGCCACCAGGGAGCCAAAAGGCTACACCTTC.

This clonotype was observed a handful of times. The genes are TRBV5-4 and TRBJ2-2; D call uncertain. CDR3 length: 15 residues. Germline CDR1 is SGHNT and CDR2 is YYREEE (reference sequence). The V gene lost 4 bases and the J gene lost 2 bases, with 12 bases spanning the gap. CDR3 amino acids: CASSQDGPNTGELFF. In nucleotides, the CDR3 is TGTGCCAGCAGCCAGGACGGCCCCAACACCGGGGAGCTGTTTTTT.

This chain uses TRBV15 with TRBJ2-1, with TRBD2 identical over 14 bases. With V trimmed by 3 bases and J by 8 bases, 3 bases remained unmatched. Germline V gives CDR1 LNHNV, CDR2 YYDKDF (reference sequence). This CDR3 has 15 amino acids. The CDR3 DNA reads as TGTGCCACCAGCAGCCTGACTAGCGGGGGGGATGAGCAGTTCTTC. It is translated as CATSSLTSGGDEQFF.

This chain joins TRBV7-2 and TRBJ2-3; 10 positions match TRBD2. Germline V gene sequence: CDR1 SGHTA, CDR2 FQGNSA. The CDR3 spans 15 residues. J was trimmed by 6 bases and V by 5 bases; bases with no gene match: 8. In DNA form, the CDR3 reads TGTGCCAGCAGCCCCTGGACTAGCGGAGCGGATACGCAGTATTTT. The encoded protein is CASSPWTSGADTQYF.

This clonotype was seen more than once but under ten times. The rearrangement links TRBV24-1 to TRBJ2-3; no clear D gene. The CDR3 has 12 residues. Germline loops: CDR1 KGHDR, CDR2 SFDVKD. Trimming left V 5 bases short and J 8 bases short, with 10 bases between. CDR3: CATSAGGATQYF. CDR3 nucleotide sequence: TGTGCCACCAGTGCCGGCGGAGCTACGCAGTATTTT.

In its sample, this clonotype was seen many times. The chain links TRBV7-2 to TRBJ2-2; TRBD2 matches at 9 bases. CDR1 and CDR2 (germline): SGHTA, FQGNSA. The CDR3 consists of 17 residues. V shed 0 bases and J 6 bases; nucleotides not matched to a gene: 8. As DNA, the CDR3 is TGTGCCAGCAGCTTAGCTGGACTAGCGACCGTATCCGGGGAGCTGTTTTTT. Translating gives CASSLAGLATVSGELFF.

The sample holds a few counts of this clonotype. The rearrangement uses TRBV6-2 or TRBV6-3 and TRBJ2-4; maybe TRBD2 (5 bases). Germline CDR1 MNHEY, CDR2 SVGEGT. The CDR3 is made up of 12 amino acids. Trimming removed 8 bases at V and 6 bases at J, with 11 bases between. The CDR3: CASAKLGNIQYF. CDR3 coding DNA: TGTGCCAGCGCAAAACTAGGAAACATTCAGTACTTC.

At least ten counts were recorded for this clonotype. The chain carries TRBV11-2 and TRBJ2-3; D may be TRBD1 (6 bases). This CDR3 is built from 16 residues. CDR1 and CDR2 from the germline V gene are SGHAT and FQNNGV. The ends were cut back, 5 bases at V and 3 bases at J, with 18 bases in the middle. The CDR3 region has the DNA TGTGCCAGCAGCCCAGGGGCTAGCAGGGTGACAGATACGCAGTATTTT. This sequence encodes CASSPGASRVTDTQYF.

This rearrangement joins TRBV6-1 to TRBJ2-2, with TRBD1 matching over 8 bases. The CDR3 consists of 15 residues. Germline assignment: CDR1 MNHNS and CDR2 SASEGT. V dropped 10 bases and J dropped 1; count of bases not matched to a gene: 8. The CDR3 region is CATTIGTGNTGELFF. The CDR3, as DNA: TGTGCCACCACAATAGGGACAGGGAACACCGGGGAGCTGTTTTTT.